The entry that follows covers one T cell receptor (beta chain) sequence. The germline CDR1 and CDR2 sequences are SEHNR and FQNEAQ (reference sequence). The CDR3 totals 17 residues. V was clipped by 1 base and J by 0 bases, with 15 bases between them. TCR alpha and beta CDR3 regions were amplified from RNA using iRepertoire nested multiplex PCR. In TCRdb, the multiplex PCR reads were re-called with MiXCR into one record per CDR3 protein. Of about 130,000 distinct CDR3 sequences in the sample, roughly a quarter were seen once. The data stem from a study of glioma-infiltrating T cells. The sequenced material came from glioma tissue, nonneoplastic brain tissue, or PBMCs (not recorded which). The sequence came from a human donor with low-grade glioma or glioblastoma, undergoing nonglioma brain surgery, or in good health (not recorded which). The genes are TRBV7-9 and TRBJ2-5; D unclear. As DNA, the CDR3 is TGTGCCAGCAGCTTAGAAATTGTGTTGTCCCACCAAGAGACCCAGTACTTC. It codes for CASSLEIVLSHQETQYF.